This TCR beta chain appears in the sequencing data of a study of T cells expressing NK-cell markers. The CDR3 spans 14 residues. TCRdb re-called the 5' RACE reads, yielding one record per CDR3 amino acid sequence without DNA. The table for this sample gives tens of thousands of distinct CDR3 sequences. The clonotype originates from a woman between 18 and 69 years old in good health. Sequenced material: blood T cells: a sorted CD56 or NKG2C T cell subset, CD4+ or CD8+ T cells, or bulk PBMC T cells (not recorded which). The rearrangement links TRBV12-3 or TRBV12-4 to TRBJ2-5; TCRdb's D gene call, TRBD2, goes unchecked for lack of DNA. CDR3 sequence: CASSLTSGGETQYF.